This entry lists 5 T cell receptor beta chains sequenced from one sample in a study of T-cell reconstitution after alpha-beta-depleted transplantation in children. A TCRbeta library incorporating unique molecular identifiers was prepared. A single record per CDR3 protein comes from TCRdb applying MiXCR to the PCR reads. The sample lists around 87,000 distinct CDR3 sequences; 8% to 9% were seen once. Specimen: PBMCs from the stem cell graft donor, collected from the stem cell graft. Receptor source: a human donor who donated a stem cell graft to a child with congenital amegakaryocytic thrombocytopenia.

Ten or more counts support this clonotype. The chain recombines TRBV7-2 with TRBJ1-3; maybe TRBD1 (6 bases). The CDR3 sequence is 15 residues long. The germline V gene encodes CDR1 SGHTA and CDR2 FQGNSA. Trimming pared 4 bases from V and 0 bases from J, leaving 10 bases between. The CDR3 DNA reads TGTGCCAGCAGCTATCTAGGGGGCTCTGGAAACACCATATATTTT. Its protein is CASSYLGGSGNTIYF.

Many counts were recorded for this clonotype. V usage is TRBV6-6 and J usage is TRBJ1-2, with D maybe TRBD1 (5 bases). Trimming removed 9 bases at V and 1 base at J, with 9 bases between. Germline V gives CDR1 MNHNY, CDR2 SVGAGI (reference sequence). This CDR3 contains 12 residues. In nucleotides, the CDR3 is TGTGCCAGTAGACAGATTAACTATGGCTACACCTTC. This encodes CASRQINYGYTF.

As for this clonotype: A much more abundant neighbour one base away suggests this may be a read error. The J gene is TRBJ2-6, the V gene TRBV5-1, with a possible D match to TRBD1 (5 bases). This CDR3 is 15 amino acids long. The germline gives CDR1 SGHRS, CDR2 YFSETQ. CDR3 loop: CASSLDVSGANGLTF. CDR3 nucleotides: TGCGCCAGCAGCTTGGATGTCTCTGGGGCCAACGGCCTGACTTTC.

This clonotype was recorded at least ten times. The chain employs TRBV12-3 or TRBV12-4 and TRBJ2-7; D perhaps matches TRBD2 (6 bases). The CDR3 totals 14 residues. V gave up 3 bases and J gave up 5 bases, with 14 bases separating them. The CDR3 loop reads CASSLGLFPHEQYF. In DNA form, the CDR3 reads TGTGCCAGCAGTTTGGGACTGTTCCCTCACGAGCAGTACTTC.

This clonotype is categorized as medium-sized. This chain's CDR3 is CSARPGTLNTEAFF. CDR3 DNA: TGCAGTGCTAGACCCGGGACCTTGAACACTGAAGCTTTCTTT. The chain links TRBV20-1 to TRBJ1-1; possible D gene TRBD1, 5 bases. V lost 2 bases to trimming and J lost 0 bases, with 10 bases between them. Germline CDR1 is DFQATT and CDR2 is SNEGSKA (reference sequence). The CDR3 spans 14 residues.